Listed below are T cell receptor beta chains from one sample, sequenced in a study of blood T cell repertoires in COVID-19. Sequencing used immunoSEQ multiplex PCR; TCRdb keeps in-frame clones, though not all of them. This sample has 200,000 to 250,000 clones; about 91% occur once, and the top ten carry under 13%. Sequencing was done on a sample of PBMCs or T cells enriched from blood (not recorded which). The source of these receptors is a man younger than 35 with acute COVID-19. Each CDR3 is given with its conserved first and last residue. Rows may omit the clone size; those that give it use once, few, many or a size class.

cdr3_aa,v_call,clone_size
CASGGTSGSGTDTQYF,TRBV5-1,NA
CASSTTSGRAAPYEQYF,TRBV19,NA
CASSQVVSGLAKNIQYF,TRBV3-1/TRBV3-2,NA
CASSPPGVGETQYF,TRBV18,NA
CSVEEAGVYEQYF,TRBV29-1,NA
CASSSTGLEQYF,TRBV5-4,NA
CATSRDIAGVEGTQYF,TRBV15,NA
CAIRRTLRDPPFDTQYF,TRBV10-3,NA
CASSQDRGFYEQYF,TRBV4-2,NA
CSASPSGGPNEQFF,TRBV20-1,NA
CASRLTPNTEAFF,TRBV10-1,NA
CASSLLLGATEAFF,TRBV5-6,NA
CASGITGSLTGELFF,TRBV19,NA
CASSLSGTPNTEAFF,TRBV5-1,NA
CASSYTGADYNEQFF,TRBV6-2/TRBV6-3,few
CASSQGGQGTFYEQYF,TRBV4-3,once
CASNSRGGGDYGYTF,TRBV28,NA
CASSRPGQVALEGYEQYF,TRBV18,NA
CASSVSGMDIQYF,TRBV25-1,NA
CASSPRTSEQETQYF,TRBV28,once
CASSVASPSKGEEQFF,TRBV9,NA
CASSLSGGQGFGYTF,TRBV7-3,NA
CASSTLVPPEQFF,TRBV12-3/TRBV12-4,NA
CASSQTGPNQPQHF,TRBV4-1,NA
CASSFLKILAGGPYGELFF,TRBV11-2,NA
CASSPGTVTYNEQFF,TRBV18,once
CASSLATDPNEQFF,TRBV7-2,NA
CASSYAREGVDEQFF,TRBV6-6,NA
CASSSTSGDSYNEQFF,TRBV28,NA
CASSQSEATNEKLFF,TRBV4-2,NA
CASSLARGDGNSPLHF,TRBV11-2,NA
CASNRLASTGELFF,TRBV2,NA
CASSLVAGLAPYNEQFF,TRBV5-4,NA
CASSDGGNSGNTIYF,TRBV2,NA
CASSLSGQGLTYEQYF,TRBV27,few
CASSQRILPGGSGNTIYF,TRBV4-2,NA
CASSVTGDGYGYTF,TRBV11-3,NA
CASSLGSHGNQPQHF,TRBV28,NA
CASKPGGRGHEQFF,TRBV19,NA
CASSLPPGTSEITGELFF,TRBV5-1,NA
CASSRQSGDEQYF,TRBV4-1,NA
CASRPSPDGNYGYTF,TRBV4-1,NA
CASSELRTDKETQYF,TRBV6-1,NA
CASSEFHPQETQYF,TRBV10-2,NA
CASSLQLAGGDYEQYF,TRBV28,NA
CASSPGKSSYNEQFF,TRBV6-5,NA
CASSSTGTGELFF,TRBV18,NA
CASSLGWTGPRGNTEAFF,TRBV11-2,NA
CASSEFPNTGRDTRQENTEAFF,TRBV10-1,NA
CASSITGGAGTEQYF,TRBV19,NA
CASSPSGASYEQYF,TRBV19,NA